This TCR beta chain is from a study of T cell repertoires in cytomegalovirus infection. The sample holds a few counts of this clonotype. Its antigen is still unknown. Germline assignment: CDR1 SGHTA and CDR2 FQGNSA. The CDR3 loop spans 12 amino acids. The germline V and J ends were trimmed by 2 bases and 6 bases, with 7 bases remaining between them. Study observations and caveats: Frequencies of public TCR beta families were cumulated, and this identified carriers of CMV plus the relevant HLA.

TCRdb recomputed calls from the reads with MiXCR, one row per CDR3 protein. The sample shows about 470,000 distinct CDR3 sequences, roughly 46% of them seen only once. This sequence was found in a human donor in good health (CMV status not recorded). Some clones in this sample may be carry-over from other donors' samples. The material was cultured PBMCs, obtained from culture after CMV antigen stimulation. The chain carries TRBV7-2 and TRBJ2-5; no reliable D call. CDR3 nucleotide sequence: TGTGCCAGCAGCTTACCCGGACAGACCCAGTACTTC. Residues: CASSLPGQTQYF.